The sequence of this TCR beta chain was determined in a study of blood T cell repertoires in COVID-19. Across the whole study: Samples of COVID-19 (acute and convalescent) were obtained from the United States, Italy and Spain. The cDNA or gDNA used as material had been derived from T cells, B-cell-depleted T cells, or PBMCs.

Participants spanned ages roughly 18 to 95 years and resided in 20 to 30 US areas. Using immunoSEQ multiplex PCR, the repertoire was profiled, and TCRdb retains in-frame clones only, with some absent. The data contain 250,000 to 300,000 clones, around 90% of them singletons. CDR1 and CDR2 from the germline V gene are SGHRS and YFSETQ. CDR3 length equals 16 residues. Trimming took 4 bases from V and 1 from J, leaving 17 bases between them. Input material: PBMCs or T cells enriched from blood (not recorded which). The sequence came from a woman aged 40 to 55 who had recovered from COVID-19. The V and J genes are TRBV5-1 and TRBJ1-1, with D perhaps TRBD1 (6 bases). CDR3 loop: CASSRGQYPQNTEAFF. CDR3 coding DNA: TGCGCCAGCAGCCGTGGACAGTACCCTCAGAACACTGAAGCTTTCTTT. Using reference TRBV5-1 and TRBJ1-1 for the parts outside the CDR3, the full variable domain is KAGVTQTPRYLIKTRGQQVTLSCSPISGHRSVSWYQQTPGQGLQFLFEYFSETQRNKGNFPGRFSGRQFSNSRSEMNVSTLELGDSALYLCASSRGQYPQNTEAFFGQGTRLTVV.